Below, 27 T cell receptor beta chains from the same sample are listed, as sequenced in a study of cytomegalovirus exposure and HLA in healthy donors. Sequenced by immunoSEQ multiplex PCR; TCRdb stores in-frame clones only, minus some. The sample includes under 250,000 clones, 87% of them seen just once. The sample was PBMCs. These receptors were collected from a woman aged 18-30 years in good health and CMV-seropositive.

The rearrangement uses TRBV14 and TRBJ2-7; the match to TRBD2 covers 7 bases. Germline values: CDR1 SGHDN, CDR2 FVKESK. The CDR3 contains 16 residues. V was clipped by 4 bases and J by 3 bases; unmatched bases: 12. The CDR3 DNA reads as TGTGCCAGCAGCCGTCCGGGAGGAAGCGGCTACTACGAGCAGTACTTC. This codes for CASSRPGGSGYYEQYF. Complete variable domain (other parts from reference TRBV14 and TRBJ2-7): EAGVTQFPSHSVIEKGQTVTLRCDPISGHDNLYWYRRVMGKEIKFLLHFVKESKQDESGMPNNRFLAERTGGTYSTLKVQPAELEDSGVYFCASSRPGGSGYYEQYFGPGTRLTVT.

This chain connects TRBV28 to TRBJ2-2; tentative D call: TRBD2 (5 bases). The V and J ends lost 7 bases and 1 base respectively, with 16 bases between them. Germline CDR1 is MDHEN and CDR2 is SYDVKM. This CDR3 contains 16 residues. CDR3 in amino acids: CASTLKQRQNTGELFF. The CDR3, as DNA: TGTGCCAGCACCCTTAAGCAGCGGCAGAACACCGGGGAGCTGTTTTTT.

The V gene is TRBV10-3, the J gene TRBJ2-7; 11 positions match TRBD1. The CDR3 length is 13 residues. The V gene's germline CDR1 is ENHRY and CDR2 SYGVKD. V lost 10 bases and J lost 7; bases outside the gene matches: 9. This CDR3 is CASQGQGAREQYF. CDR3 coding DNA: TGTGCCAGCCAAGGACAGGGGGCGAGGGAGCAGTACTTC.

This clone was seen just once. V and J are TRBV7-6 and TRBJ2-2, with TRBD1 as a possible D gene (6 bases). The germline CDR1 and CDR2 sequences are SGHVS and FNYEAQ. V lost 0 bases and J lost 4, with 12 bases in between. The CDR3 runs to 16 residues. The CDR3 is CASSLAAGQTTGELFF. The DNA for the CDR3 is TGTGCCAGCAGCTTAGCCGCTGGACAGACCACCGGGGAGCTGTTTTTT.

The chain has TRBV2 and TRBJ2-7; TRBD1 agrees at 7 bases. This CDR3 has 14 residues. Per germline, CDR1 SNHLY and CDR2 FYNNEI. V trimming: 8 bases; J trimming: 0 bases; junction bases outside the gene matches: 7. CDR3 nucleotide sequence: TGTGCCAGCGCCGTGGGACAGCCCTCCTACGAGCAGTACTTC. Encoded protein: CASAVGQPSYEQYF. Filled out from reference TRBV2 and TRBJ2-7, the complete variable domain reads EPEVTQTPSHQVTQMGQEVILRCVPISNHLYFYWYRQILGQKVEFLVSFYNNEISEKSEIFDDQFSVERPDGSNFTLKIRSTKLEDSAMYFCASAVGQPSYEQYFGPGTRLTVT.

The chain uses TRBV28 and TRBJ2-7, with D possibly TRBD2 on 6 matching bases. Germline assignment: CDR1 MDHEN and CDR2 SYDVKM. The V end was cut by 7 bases, the J end by 5 bases, with 18 bases between. The CDR3 is 14 residues long. The CDR3 sequence is CASNTGTRPNEQYF. CDR3 in DNA: TGTGCCAGCAACACCGGGACTCGCCCCAACGAGCAGTACTTC. Complete variable domain (other parts from reference TRBV28 and TRBJ2-7): DVKVTQSSRYLVKRTGEKVFLECVQDMDHENMFWYRQDPGLGLRLIYFSYDVKMKEKGDIPEGYSVSREKKERFSLILESASTNQTSMYLCASNTGTRPNEQYFGPGTRLTVT.

The V gene is TRBV14, the J gene TRBJ2-1; TRBD1 matches at 9 bases. The CDR3 runs to 16 residues. From germline, CDR1 is SGHDN and CDR2 FVKESK. V was pared by 4 bases and J by 4 bases, with 8 bases of the junction left unmatched. This CDR3 is CASSRWDRDLYNEQFF. The CDR3 DNA reads as TGTGCCAGCAGCCGATGGGACAGGGACTTATACAATGAGCAGTTCTTC.

The chain carries TRBV27 and TRBJ1-1; 9 bases are shared with TRBD1. Germline V lookup: CDR1 MNHEY, CDR2 SMNVEV (reference sequence). J lost 1 base, V lost 7 bases, and 13 bases had no gene match. This CDR3 comprises 17 residues. The CDR3 here is CASKNSRTGAKNTEAFF. The CDR3 DNA reads TGTGCCAGCAAAAATAGCCGGACAGGGGCGAAGAACACTGAAGCTTTCTTT.

V and J are TRBV7-9 and TRBJ1-2; a weak D match, TRBD1 (6 bases). The germline V and J ends were trimmed by 3 bases and 8 bases, with 19 bases remaining between them. The CDR3 totals 15 residues. CDR1 is SEHNR and CDR2 is FQNEAQ in the germline V gene (reference sequence). The CDR3: CASSLIPVGGEGYTF. In nucleotides, the CDR3 is TGTGCCAGCAGCTTGATCCCGGTAGGGGGGGAAGGCTACACCTTC.

V gene TRBV10-3 combines with J gene TRBJ1-5, with D possibly being TRBD1 (6 bases). This CDR3 comprises 15 residues. V lost 5 bases and J 9 bases, leaving 20 bases between the germline ends. Germline V gene data show CDR1 as ENHRY and CDR2 as SYGVKD. The CDR3 nucleotides are TGTGCCATCAGTCCGAAATTACAGGGTACAGGGCCCCAGCATTTT. This gives the protein CAISPKLQGTGPQHF.

The chain couples TRBV5-1 to TRBJ2-2; 13 bases match TRBD2. This CDR3 is built from 17 residues. Losses at the gene ends were 0 bases for V and 5 bases for J; bases not matched to a gene: 4. CDR1 is SGHRS and CDR2 is YFSETQ in the germline V gene. CDR3 nucleotide sequence: TGCGCCAGCAGCTTGGGACTAGCGGGAGGCGTAACCGGGGAGCTGTTTTTT. Residues: CASSLGLAGGVTGELFF.

The chain is built from TRBV2 and TRBJ2-2, with TRBD1 matching 10 bases. The CDR3 has 15 residues. Trimming took 6 bases from V and 4 from J; bases not matched to a gene: 5. Germline V gene data show CDR1 as SNHLY and CDR2 as FYNNEI. The CDR3 region is CASSVTGGSTGELFF. CDR3 DNA: TGTGCCAGCAGCGTGACAGGGGGCAGCACCGGGGAGCTGTTTTTT. Variable domain in full (rest from reference TRBV2 and TRBJ2-2): EPEVTQTPSHQVTQMGQEVILRCVPISNHLYFYWYRQILGQKVEFLVSFYNNEISEKSEIFDDQFSVERPDGSNFTLKIRSTKLEDSAMYFCASSVTGGSTGELFFGEGSRLTVL.

V and J are TRBV21-1 and TRBJ1-5. TRBV21-1 is labeled a pseudogene. CDR3 length: 15 amino acids. CDR3 coding DNA: TGTGCCAGCAGCAAGGGCACTGGAGGGCATCAGCCCCAGCATTTT. Translation: CASSKGTGGHQPQHF.

J is TRBJ2-7 and V is TRBV2, with D tentatively TRBD2 (5 bases). The CDR3 runs 14 residues. From germline, CDR1 is SNHLY and CDR2 FYNNEI. The V gene lost 3 bases and the J gene lost 0 bases, with 9 bases spanning the gap. The CDR3: CASSDKSGSYEQYF. In nucleotides, the CDR3 is TGTGCCAGCAGTGACAAAAGCGGCTCCTACGAGCAGTACTTC.

The gene calls are TRBV27 and TRBJ1-1; possible D gene TRBD1, 6 bases. With 8 bases removed from V and 6 bases from J, the gap between germline ends came to 10 bases. CDR3 length: 11 residues. The germline V gene encodes CDR1 MNHEY and CDR2 SMNVEV (reference sequence). The CDR3 region is CASAAGAEAFF. The CDR3 DNA follows: TGTGCCAGCGCCGCAGGGGCTGAAGCTTTCTTT.

V usage is TRBV15 and J usage is TRBJ2-7; 7 nucleotides align to TRBD1. The V and J ends lost 4 bases and 2 bases, in that order; junction bases with no gene match: 2. Germline loops: CDR1 LNHNV, CDR2 YYDKDF (reference sequence). The CDR3 contains 13 residues. The chain's CDR3 is CATSKTGAYEQYF. The CDR3, as DNA: TGTGCCACCAGCAAAACAGGGGCCTACGAGCAGTACTTC.

The chain has TRBV11-2 and TRBJ2-7; 8 nucleotides match TRBD2. CDR3 length: 16 amino acids. Germline lookup yields CDR1 SGHAT and CDR2 FQNNGV. The V gene end was trimmed by 4 bases and the J gene end by 2 bases; junction bases not matched to a gene: 10. This CDR3 is CASSSALADSTYEQYF. The DNA for the CDR3 is TGTGCCAGCAGCTCCGCACTAGCGGATTCAACCTACGAGCAGTACTTC.

The chain uses TRBV6-1 and TRBJ2-2, with 9 bases identical to TRBD2. The CDR3 covers 16 residues. Germline assignment: CDR1 MNHNS and CDR2 SASEGT. The ends lost 1 base at V and 3 bases at J; junction bases unmatched: 3. The DNA of the CDR3 is TGTGCCAGCAGTGAAGTAGCGGGAGTTGACACCGGGGAGCTGTTTTTT. Protein product: CASSEVAGVDTGELFF.

This clone was detected only once. This rearrangement joins TRBV11-2 to TRBJ2-7; TRBD2 agrees at 8 bases. The V gene's germline CDR1 is SGHAT and CDR2 FQNNGV. The CDR3 covers 14 residues. Losses at the gene ends were 1 base for V and 1 base for J; bases not matched to a gene: 0. CDR3 loop: CASSLASGSYEQYF. CDR3 DNA: TGTGCCAGCAGCTTAGCTAGCGGGTCCTACGAGCAGTACTTC.

A few counts support this clone. The chain's CDR3 is CASRDRAYGYTF. The DNA for the CDR3 is TGTGCCAGCAGGGACAGGGCCTATGGCTACACCTTC. The chain couples TRBV2 to TRBJ1-2, with TRBD1 identical over 8 bases. Germline loops: CDR1 SNHLY, CDR2 FYNNEI. This CDR3 has 12 amino acids. V trimming: 6 bases; J trimming: 4 bases; junction bases outside the gene matches: 1.

This clone was detected once. This chain uses TRBV6-1 with TRBJ1-5, with 8 bases fitting TRBD1. The trim removed 4 bases at V and 5 bases at J, leaving 1 base unmatched. Per germline, CDR1 MNHNS and CDR2 SASEGT. The CDR3 totals 13 residues. CDR3 DNA: TGTGCCAGCAGTGCACAGGGGGATCAGCCCCAGCATTTT. Its translation is CASSAQGDQPQHF.

This chain uses TRBV5-4 with TRBJ2-7; 7 nucleotides align to TRBD2. From germline, CDR1 is SGHNT and CDR2 YYREEE (reference sequence). The length of the CDR3 is 14 residues. With V trimmed by 7 bases and J by 4 bases, 11 bases remained unmatched. Here the CDR3 DNA reads TGTGCCAGCGGCCGGTCTAGCGGAACGTACGAGCAGTACTTC. It encodes CASGRSSGTYEQYF.

The J gene is TRBJ2-7, the V gene TRBV28; tentative D call: TRBD1 (6 bases). The CDR3 is 13 amino acids. Germline CDR1 is MDHEN and CDR2 is SYDVKM. V lost 6 bases to trimming and J lost 4 bases, with 13 bases between them. CDR3 DNA sequence: TGTGCCAGCAGCCCGGGACACATATACGAGCAGTACTTC. Translating it yields CASSPGHIYEQYF.

The V and J genes are TRBV28 and TRBJ1-1; the D gene is possibly TRBD1 (6 bases). Germline V gives CDR1 MDHEN, CDR2 SYDVKM. The CDR3 loop spans 14 amino acids. Trimming took 6 bases from V and 5 from J, leaving 16 bases between them. The CDR3 DNA sequence: TGTGCCAGCAGAATCGAACAGGGTTATACTGAAGCTTTCTTT. This codes for CASRIEQGYTEAFF.

The genes are TRBV4-1 and TRBJ2-7; D may be TRBD1 (6 bases). The CDR3 covers 15 residues. The germline V gene encodes CDR1 MGHRA and CDR2 YSYEKL. V lost 3 bases and J 2 bases, leaving 14 bases between the germline ends. CDR3 sequence (DNA): TGCGCCAGCAGCCAGGGACAAGGGGTCGCCTACGAGCAGTACTTC. Translation gives CASSQGQGVAYEQYF.

This chain connects TRBV6-5 to TRBJ2-6; no definite D call. Germline CDR1 is MNHEY and CDR2 is SVGAGI. V was clipped by 7 bases and J by 0 bases, with 10 bases between them. CDR3 length equals 15 residues. The DNA for the CDR3 is TGTGCCAGCAATAGTCTTAGCTCTGGGGCCAACGTCCTGACTTTC. It specifies CASNSLSSGANVLTF.

The chain has TRBV10-1 and TRBJ2-7; D remains unclear. The CDR3 sequence is 14 residues long. Germline CDR1 WNHNN, CDR2 SYGVQD (reference sequence). The V and J ends lost 8 bases and 2 bases respectively, with 16 bases between them. CDR3 DNA: TGCGCCAGCCAAGAACCAGAATTCCCCTACGAGCAGTACTTC. This sequence encodes CASQEPEFPYEQYF.